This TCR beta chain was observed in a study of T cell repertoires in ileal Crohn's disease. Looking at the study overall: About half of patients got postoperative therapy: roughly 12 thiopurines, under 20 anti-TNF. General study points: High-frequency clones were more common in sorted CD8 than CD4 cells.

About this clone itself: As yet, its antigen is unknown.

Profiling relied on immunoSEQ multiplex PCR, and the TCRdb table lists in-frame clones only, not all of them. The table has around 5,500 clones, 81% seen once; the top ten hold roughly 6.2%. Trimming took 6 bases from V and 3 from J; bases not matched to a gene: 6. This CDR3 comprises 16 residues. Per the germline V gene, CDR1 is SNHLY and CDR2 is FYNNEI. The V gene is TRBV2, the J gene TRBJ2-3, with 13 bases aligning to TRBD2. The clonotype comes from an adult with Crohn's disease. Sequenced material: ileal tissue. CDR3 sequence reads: CASRTTSGRVTDTQYF. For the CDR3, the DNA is TGTGCCAGCAGAACAACTAGCGGGAGGGTTACAGATACGCAGTATTTT.